The 3 T cell receptor beta chains below were found in one sample sequenced in a study of T cell responses to AZD1222 COVID-19 vaccine. The data were produced by immunoSEQ multiplex PCR, yet TCRdb's version contains in-frame clones alone and is incomplete. The sample holds roughly 120,000 clones; around 88% are singletons and the top ten take 4.5% to 5%. The specimen was peripheral blood, collected on day 0 of AZD1222 vaccination. The receptor source for this set is an adult in good health.

This clone has only a few counts. The chain joins TRBV12-5 to TRBJ1-1; a weak D match, TRBD1 (5 bases). The germline V gene encodes CDR1 LGHNT and CDR2 FRNRAP. The CDR3 length is 12 residues. Trimming took 6 bases from V and 11 from J, leaving 16 bases between them. The CDR3 DNA follows: TGTGCTAGTGGAGACAGCGCGGGTAGGGCTTTCTTT. Encoded protein: CASGDSAGRAFF.

The rearrangement joins TRBV7-9 to TRBJ2-2; D is ambiguous. Germline V lookup: CDR1 SEHNR, CDR2 FQNEAQ (reference sequence). The CDR3 has 9 residues. Trimming took 10 bases from V and 7 from J, leaving 4 bases between them. The CDR3 DNA reads as TGTGCCACAAGCGGGGAGCTGTTTTTT. Translating gives CATSGELFF. Drawing the rest from reference TRBV7-9 and TRBJ2-2, the complete variable domain is DTGVSQNPRHKITKRGQNVTFRCDPISEHNRLYWYRQTLGQGPEFLTYFQNEAQLEKSRLLSDRFSAERPKGSFSTLEIQRTEQGDSAMYLCATSGELFFGEGSRLTVL.

The CDR3 spells CASAENRDYGYTF. The CDR3 DNA is TGCGCCAGCGCCGAAAACAGGGATTATGGCTACACCTTC. The chain combines TRBV4-3 with TRBJ1-2; possibly TRBD1 for D (6 bases). Germline lookup yields CDR1 LGHNA and CDR2 YSLEER. Trimming took off 8 bases at V and 5 bases at J, with 15 bases between the two ends. The CDR3 has 13 amino acids.